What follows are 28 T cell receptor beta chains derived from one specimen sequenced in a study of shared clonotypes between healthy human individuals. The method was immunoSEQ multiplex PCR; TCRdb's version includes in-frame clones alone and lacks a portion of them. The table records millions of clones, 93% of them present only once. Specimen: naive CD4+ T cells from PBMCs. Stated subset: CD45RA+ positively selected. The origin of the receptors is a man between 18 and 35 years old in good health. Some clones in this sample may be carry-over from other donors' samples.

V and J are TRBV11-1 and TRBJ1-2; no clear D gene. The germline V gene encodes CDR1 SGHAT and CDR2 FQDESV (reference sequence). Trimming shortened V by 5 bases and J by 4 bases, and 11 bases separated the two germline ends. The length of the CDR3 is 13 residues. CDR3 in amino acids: CASSQDMSYGYTF. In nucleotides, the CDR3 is TGTGCCAGCAGCCAGGATATGTCCTATGGCTACACCTTC.

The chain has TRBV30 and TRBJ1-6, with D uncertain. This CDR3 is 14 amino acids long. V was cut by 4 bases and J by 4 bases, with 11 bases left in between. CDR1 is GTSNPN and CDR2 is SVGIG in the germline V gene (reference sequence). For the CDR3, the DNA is TGTGCCTGGACATTCGACAAGTATAATTCACCCCTCCACTTT. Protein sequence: CAWTFDKYNSPLHF.

The CDR3 sequence is CSTGDRGFGYTF. CDR3 in DNA: TGCAGCACAGGAGACAGGGGGTTCGGCTACACCTTC. The chain uses TRBV29-1 and TRBJ1-2, with 9 positions matching TRBD1. V trimming: 8 bases; J trimming: 8 bases; junction bases outside the gene matches: 9. The germline CDR1 and CDR2 sequences are SQVTM and ANQGSEA. The CDR3 has 12 amino acids.

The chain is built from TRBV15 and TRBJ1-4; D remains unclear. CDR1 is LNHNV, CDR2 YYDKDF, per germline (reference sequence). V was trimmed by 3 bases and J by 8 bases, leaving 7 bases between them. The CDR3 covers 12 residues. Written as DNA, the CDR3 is TGTGCCACCAGCAGCCATGGAGAAAAACTGTTTTTT. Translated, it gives CATSSHGEKLFF.

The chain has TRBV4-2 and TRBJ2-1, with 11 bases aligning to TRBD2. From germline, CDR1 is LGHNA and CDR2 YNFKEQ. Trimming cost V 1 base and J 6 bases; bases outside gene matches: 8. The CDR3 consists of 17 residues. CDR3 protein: CASSQVTGTSGSNEQFF. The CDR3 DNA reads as TGTGCCAGCAGCCAAGTCACCGGGACTAGCGGTAGCAATGAGCAGTTCTTC.

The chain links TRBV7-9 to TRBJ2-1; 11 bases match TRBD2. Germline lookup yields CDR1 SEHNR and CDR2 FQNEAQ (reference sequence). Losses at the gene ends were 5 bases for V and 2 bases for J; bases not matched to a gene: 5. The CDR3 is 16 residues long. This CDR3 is CASSPIAGGTYNEQFF. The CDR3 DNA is TGTGCCAGCAGCCCTATAGCGGGAGGGACCTACAATGAGCAGTTCTTC.

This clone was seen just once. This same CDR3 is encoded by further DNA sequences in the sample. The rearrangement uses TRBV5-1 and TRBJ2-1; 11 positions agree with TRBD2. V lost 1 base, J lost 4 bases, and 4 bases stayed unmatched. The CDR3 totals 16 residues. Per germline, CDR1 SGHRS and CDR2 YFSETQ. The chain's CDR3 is CASSLTGTSGYNEQFF. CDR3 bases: TGCGCCAGCAGCTTGACGGGGACTAGCGGATACAATGAGCAGTTCTTC.

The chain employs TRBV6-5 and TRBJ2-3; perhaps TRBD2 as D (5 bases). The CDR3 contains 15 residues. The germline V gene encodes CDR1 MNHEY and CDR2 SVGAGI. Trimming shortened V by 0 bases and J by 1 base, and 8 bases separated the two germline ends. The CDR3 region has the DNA TGTGCCAGCAGTTACTCTGGACTCCGCACAGATACGCAGTATTTT. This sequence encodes CASSYSGLRTDTQYF.

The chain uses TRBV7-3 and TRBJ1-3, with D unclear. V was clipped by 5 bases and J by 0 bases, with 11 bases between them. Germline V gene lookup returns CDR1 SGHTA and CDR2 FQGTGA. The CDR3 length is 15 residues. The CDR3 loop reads CASSPTGGSGNTIYF. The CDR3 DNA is TGTGCCAGCAGCCCGACCGGCGGCTCTGGAAACACCATATATTTT.

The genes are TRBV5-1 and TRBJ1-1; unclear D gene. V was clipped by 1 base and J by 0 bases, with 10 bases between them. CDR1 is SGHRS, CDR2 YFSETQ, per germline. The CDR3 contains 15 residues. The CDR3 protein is CASSLYRRVNTEAFF. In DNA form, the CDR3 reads TGCGCCAGCAGCTTGTATCGGAGAGTGAACACTGAAGCTTTCTTT.

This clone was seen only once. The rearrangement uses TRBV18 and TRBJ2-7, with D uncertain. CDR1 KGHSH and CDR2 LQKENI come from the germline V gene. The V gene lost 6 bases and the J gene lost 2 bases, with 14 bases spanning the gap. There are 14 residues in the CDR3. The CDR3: CASSHSASTYEQYF. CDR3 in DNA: TGTGCCAGCTCCCACAGCGCTAGTACCTACGAGCAGTACTTC.

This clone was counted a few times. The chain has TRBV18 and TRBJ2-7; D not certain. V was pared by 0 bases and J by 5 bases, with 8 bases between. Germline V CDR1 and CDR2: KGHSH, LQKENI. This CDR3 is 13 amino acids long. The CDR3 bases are TGTGCCAGCTCACCACCGGGTTTACACGAGCAGTACTTC. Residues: CASSPPGLHEQYF.

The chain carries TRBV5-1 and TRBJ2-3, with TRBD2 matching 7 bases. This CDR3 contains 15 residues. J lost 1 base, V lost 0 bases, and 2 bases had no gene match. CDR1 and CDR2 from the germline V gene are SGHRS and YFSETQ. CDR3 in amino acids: CASSLGSGGTDTQYF. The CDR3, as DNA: TGCGCCAGCAGCTTGGGGAGCGGGGGCACAGATACGCAGTATTTT.

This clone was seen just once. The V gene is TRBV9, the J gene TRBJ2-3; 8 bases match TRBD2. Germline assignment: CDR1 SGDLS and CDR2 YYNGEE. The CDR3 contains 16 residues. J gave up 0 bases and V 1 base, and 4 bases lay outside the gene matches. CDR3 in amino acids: CASSVKPGGSTDTQYF. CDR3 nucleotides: TGTGCCAGCAGCGTAAAGCCGGGAGGGAGCACAGATACGCAGTATTTT. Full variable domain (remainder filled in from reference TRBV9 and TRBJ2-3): DSGVTQTPKHLITATGQRVTLRCSPRSGDLSVYWYQQSLDQGLQFLIQYYNGEERAKGNILERFSAQQFPDLHSELNLSSLELGDSALYFCASSVKPGGSTDTQYFGPGTRLTVL.

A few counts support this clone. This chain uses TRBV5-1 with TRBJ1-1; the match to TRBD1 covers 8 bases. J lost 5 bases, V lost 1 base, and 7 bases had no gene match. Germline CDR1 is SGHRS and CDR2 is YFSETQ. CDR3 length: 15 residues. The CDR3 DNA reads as TGCGCCAGCAGCTTGTTATCAGGGGGCGAAACTGAAGCTTTCTTT. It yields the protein CASSLLSGGETEAFF. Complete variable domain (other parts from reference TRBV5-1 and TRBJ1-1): KAGVTQTPRYLIKTRGQQVTLSCSPISGHRSVSWYQQTPGQGLQFLFEYFSETQRNKGNFPGRFSGRQFSNSRSEMNVSTLELGDSALYLCASSLLSGGETEAFFGQGTRLTVV.

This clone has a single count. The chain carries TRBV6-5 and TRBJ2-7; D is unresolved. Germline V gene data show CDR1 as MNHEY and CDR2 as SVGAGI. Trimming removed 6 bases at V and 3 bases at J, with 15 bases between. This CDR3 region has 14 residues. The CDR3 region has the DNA TGTGCCAGCAGGACTGATTTACACAACTACGAGCAGTACTTC. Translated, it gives CASRTDLHNYEQYF.

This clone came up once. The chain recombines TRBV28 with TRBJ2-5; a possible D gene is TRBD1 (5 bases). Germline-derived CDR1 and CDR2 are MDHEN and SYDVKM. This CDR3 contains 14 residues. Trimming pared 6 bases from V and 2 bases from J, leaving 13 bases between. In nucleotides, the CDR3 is TGTGCCAGCAGGTCTGGGCAGGGTCAAGAGACCCAGTACTTC. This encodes CASRSGQGQETQYF.

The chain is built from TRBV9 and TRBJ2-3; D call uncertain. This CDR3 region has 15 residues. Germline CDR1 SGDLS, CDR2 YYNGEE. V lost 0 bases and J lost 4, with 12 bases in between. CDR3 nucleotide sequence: TGTGCCAGCAGCGTAGTGACTGGGGAATCAGATACGCAGTATTTT. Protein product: CASSVVTGESDTQYF.

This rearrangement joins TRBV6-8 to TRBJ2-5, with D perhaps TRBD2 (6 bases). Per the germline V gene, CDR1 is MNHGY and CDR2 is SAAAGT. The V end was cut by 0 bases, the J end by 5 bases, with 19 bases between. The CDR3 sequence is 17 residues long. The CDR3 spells CASSYSMGAGLRETQYF. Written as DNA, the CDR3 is TGTGCCAGCAGTTACTCCATGGGCGCGGGGCTCCGGGAGACCCAGTACTTC.

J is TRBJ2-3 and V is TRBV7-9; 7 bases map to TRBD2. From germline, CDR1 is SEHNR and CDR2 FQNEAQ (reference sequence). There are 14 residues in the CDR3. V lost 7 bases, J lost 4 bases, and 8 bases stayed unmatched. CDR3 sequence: CASNPKRDADTQYF. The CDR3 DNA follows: TGTGCCAGCAACCCCAAGCGGGATGCAGATACGCAGTATTTT.

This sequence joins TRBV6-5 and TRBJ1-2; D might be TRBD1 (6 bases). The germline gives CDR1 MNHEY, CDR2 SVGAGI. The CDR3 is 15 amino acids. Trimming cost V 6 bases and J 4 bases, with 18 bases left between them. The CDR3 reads CASSYVYRVLYGYTF. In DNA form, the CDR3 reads TGTGCCAGCAGCTACGTATACAGGGTACTCTATGGCTACACCTTC.

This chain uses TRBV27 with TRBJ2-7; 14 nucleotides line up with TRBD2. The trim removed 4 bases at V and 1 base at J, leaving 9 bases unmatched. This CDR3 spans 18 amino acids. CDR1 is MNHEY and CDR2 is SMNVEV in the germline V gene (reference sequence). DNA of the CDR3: TGTGCCAGCAGTTCGCGACTAGCGGGAGGGCCAAGGTCCTACGAGCAGTACTTC. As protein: CASSSRLAGGPRSYEQYF.

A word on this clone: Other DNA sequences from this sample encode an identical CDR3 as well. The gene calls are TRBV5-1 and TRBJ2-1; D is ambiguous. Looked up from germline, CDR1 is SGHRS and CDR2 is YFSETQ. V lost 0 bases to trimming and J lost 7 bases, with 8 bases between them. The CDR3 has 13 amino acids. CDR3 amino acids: CASSLGVGNEQFF. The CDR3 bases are TGCGCCAGCAGCTTGGGAGTGGGGAATGAGCAGTTCTTC.

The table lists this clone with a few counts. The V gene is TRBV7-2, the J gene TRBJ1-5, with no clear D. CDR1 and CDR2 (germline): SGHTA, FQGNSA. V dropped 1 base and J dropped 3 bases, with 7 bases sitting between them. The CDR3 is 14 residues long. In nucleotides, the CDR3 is TGTGCCAGCAGCTTAGGCAGTGCCAATCAGCCCCAGCATTTT. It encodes CASSLGSANQPQHF. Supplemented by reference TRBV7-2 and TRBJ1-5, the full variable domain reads GAGVSQSPSNKVTEKGKDVELRCDPISGHTALYWYRQSLGQGLEFLIYFQGNSAPDKSGLPSDRFSAERTGGSVSTLTIQRTQQEDSAVYLCASSLGSANQPQHFGDGTRLSIL.

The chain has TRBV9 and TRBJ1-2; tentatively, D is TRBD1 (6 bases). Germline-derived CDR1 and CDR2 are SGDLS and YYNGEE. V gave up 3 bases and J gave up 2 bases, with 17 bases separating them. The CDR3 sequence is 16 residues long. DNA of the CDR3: TGTGCCAGCAGCGCCAGAAGGGGGGACGGGAACTATGGCTACACCTTC. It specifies CASSARRGDGNYGYTF.

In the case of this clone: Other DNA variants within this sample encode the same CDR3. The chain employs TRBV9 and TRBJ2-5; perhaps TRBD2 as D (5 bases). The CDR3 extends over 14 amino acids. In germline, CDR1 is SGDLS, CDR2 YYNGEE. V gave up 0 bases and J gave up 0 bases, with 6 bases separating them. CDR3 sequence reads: CASSVGGYQETQYF. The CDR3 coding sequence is TGTGCCAGCAGCGTAGGCGGGTACCAAGAGACCCAGTACTTC.

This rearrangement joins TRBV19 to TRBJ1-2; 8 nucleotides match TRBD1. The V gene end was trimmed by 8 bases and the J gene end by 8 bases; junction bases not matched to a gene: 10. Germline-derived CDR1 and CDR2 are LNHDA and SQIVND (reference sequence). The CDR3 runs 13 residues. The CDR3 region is CASRDRRPGGYTF. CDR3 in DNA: TGTGCCAGTCGGGACAGGAGACCTGGAGGCTACACCTTC.

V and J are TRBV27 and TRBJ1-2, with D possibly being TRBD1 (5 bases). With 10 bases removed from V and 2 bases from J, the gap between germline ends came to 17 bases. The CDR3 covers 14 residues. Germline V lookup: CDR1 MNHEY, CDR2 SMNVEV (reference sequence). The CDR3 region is CATRKIGTNYGYTF. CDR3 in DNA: TGTGCCACCAGGAAGATCGGGACCAACTATGGCTACACCTTC.